Sequencing of this T cell receptor (beta chain) was carried out in a study of T cell responses to AZD1222 COVID-19 vaccine. Study context: Researchers grouped second doses given at about 4 or about 12 weeks into one pool. Study-wide findings and caveats: Following two doses of AZD1222, Spike-specific TCR breadth and depth rose. Spike-wide vaccine-associated CD4 TCRs dominated at 160-218 and 743-854. Clonal diversity was possibly underestimated, and the donors were mostly white British, with more females.

Trimming removed 3 bases at V and 6 bases at J, with 9 bases between. Germline loops: CDR1 LNHDA, CDR2 SQIVND (reference sequence). The CDR3 contains 13 residues. This clone was seen a few times. Its matching antigen is unknown. Repertoires were generated with immunoSEQ multiplex PCR, while TCRdb's copy carries only in-frame clones and drops some. The top ten hold over 4.5% of the sample, which has 95,000 to 150,000 clones, approximately 89% seen once. The receptor comes from an adult in good health. This sequence joins TRBV19 and TRBJ1-5; D is undetermined. Source: peripheral blood, taken on day 0 of AZD1222 vaccination. For the CDR3, the DNA is TGTGCCAGTAGTATGGGGTTTGGTCAGCCCCAGCATTTT. It translates to CASSMGFGQPQHF.